This T cell receptor (beta chain) originates from a study of CD8 T cells in Susac syndrome. Study-wide results and caveats: By the study's own acknowledgment, its TCR sequencing and HLA analysis included relatively few individuals.

To note about this clonotype: Its cognate antigen is unknown.

Reverse transcription of roughly 0.5 to 1 ug RNA used random hexamers. It was immunoSEQ multiplex PCR that amplified TCR beta CDR3 across 54 Vbeta and 13 Jbeta. TCRdb reprocessed the immunoSEQ multiplex PCR reads via MiXCR and lists one record per CDR3 protein. The sample lists about 200,000 distinct CDR3 sequences; roughly 94% were seen once. The CDR3 covers 13 residues. Germline CDR1 is PRHDT and CDR2 is FYEKMQ (reference sequence). V was cut by 5 bases and J by 5 bases, with 13 bases left in between. The T cells that were sequenced for TCR beta were CD8+ and CD4+ cells from blood. TEMRA cells were enriched by FACS, and CD4+ and CD8+ T cells were negatively isolated.

The V call is TRBV13, the J call TRBJ2-7; D gene ambiguous. The sample comprised CD4+ T cells from PBMCs. The clonotype was recovered from a human donor in good health. The CDR3 DNA is TGTGCCAGCAGCCGGGTGAGTAACGACGAGCAGTACTTC. Residues: CASSRVSNDEQYF.